This T cell receptor delta chain originates from a study of gamma-delta T cells after stem cell transplantation. This clone has a handful of counts. The CDR3 runs to 19 residues. Germline loops: CDR1 GEAIGNYY, CDR2 EKD. J was trimmed by 3 bases and V by 3 bases; bases with no gene match: 19. TCRdb applied CATT to the RT-PCR reads for clone calling. Of some 1,900 delta-chain clones listed, 17% are singletons. The chain carries TRDV2 and TRDJ1; TRDD3 matches 9 bases. Material: gamma-delta T cells. The receptor was derived from a human donor. It is not recorded whose cells these are; they may come from a transplant donor. The CDR3 sequence: CACDPVLGDAITRADKLIF. The CDR3 nucleotides are TGTGCCTGTGACCCGGTACTGGGGGACGCCATAACAAGGGCCGATAAACTCATCTTT.